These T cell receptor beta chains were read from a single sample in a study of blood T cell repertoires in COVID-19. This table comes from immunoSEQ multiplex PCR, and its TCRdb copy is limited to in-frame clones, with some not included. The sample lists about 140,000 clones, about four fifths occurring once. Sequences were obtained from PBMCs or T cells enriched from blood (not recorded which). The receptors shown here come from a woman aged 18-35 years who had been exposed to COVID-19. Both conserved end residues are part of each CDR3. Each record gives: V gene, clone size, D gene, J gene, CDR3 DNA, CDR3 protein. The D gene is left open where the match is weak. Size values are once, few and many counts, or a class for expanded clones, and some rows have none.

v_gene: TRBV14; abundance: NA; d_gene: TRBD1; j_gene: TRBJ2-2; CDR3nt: TGTGCCAGCAGCCCCCTAGGACAGGGTTCGAACACCGGGGAGCTGTTTTTT; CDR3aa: CASSPLGQGSNTGELFF
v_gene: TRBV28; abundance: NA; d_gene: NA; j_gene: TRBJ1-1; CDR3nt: TGTGCCAGCAGTTTATGGGAGACAGGGAACACTGAAGCTTTCTTT; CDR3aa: CASSLWETGNTEAFF
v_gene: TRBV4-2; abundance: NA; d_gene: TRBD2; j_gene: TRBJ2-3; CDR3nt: TGTGCCAGCTCGACTAGCGGACCCACAGATACGCAGTATTTT; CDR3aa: CASSTSGPTDTQYF
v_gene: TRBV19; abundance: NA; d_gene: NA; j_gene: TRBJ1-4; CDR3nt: TGTGCCAGTAGTGAACACAGGGAAACTAATGAAAAACTGTTTTTT; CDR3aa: CASSEHRETNEKLFF
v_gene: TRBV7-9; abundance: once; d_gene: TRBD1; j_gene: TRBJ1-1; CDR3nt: TGTGCCAGCAGTTGGACAGGGGGCCTAGGCACTGAAGCTTTCTTT; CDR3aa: CASSWTGGLGTEAFF
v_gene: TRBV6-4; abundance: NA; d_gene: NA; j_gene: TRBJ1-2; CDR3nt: TGTGCCAGCAGTGAGGGGGGTTCCCTTAACTATGGCTACACCTTC; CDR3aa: CASSEGGSLNYGYTF
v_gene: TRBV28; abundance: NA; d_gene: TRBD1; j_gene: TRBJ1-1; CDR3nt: TGTGCCAGCATATTAAACAGGGGTGAAGCTTTCTTT; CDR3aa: CASILNRGEAFF
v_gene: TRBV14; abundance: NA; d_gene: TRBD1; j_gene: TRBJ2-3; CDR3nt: TGTGCCAGCAGCCAAGAGCGACAGGGGAAAGATACGCAGTATTTT; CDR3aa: CASSQERQGKDTQYF
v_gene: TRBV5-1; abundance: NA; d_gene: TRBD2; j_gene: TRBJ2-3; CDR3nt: TGCGCCAGCAGCGGGTTAGCGGGAGACGGCACAGATACGCAGTATTTT; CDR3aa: CASSGLAGDGTDTQYF
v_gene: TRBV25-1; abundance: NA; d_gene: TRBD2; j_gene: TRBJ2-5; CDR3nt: TGTGCCAGCAGTGAAAAAGCGGTAACTAGCGGGAGTATGGAGACCCAGTACTTC; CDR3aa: CASSEKAVTSGSMETQYF
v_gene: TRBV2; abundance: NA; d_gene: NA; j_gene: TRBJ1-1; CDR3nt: TGTGCCAGCAGTGTAGGGAGCCCAGCTGAAGCTTTCTTT; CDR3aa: CASSVGSPAEAFF
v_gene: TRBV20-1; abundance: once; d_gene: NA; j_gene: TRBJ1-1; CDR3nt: TGCAGTGCTCTATCGAACACTGAAGCTTTCTTT; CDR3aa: CSALSNTEAFF
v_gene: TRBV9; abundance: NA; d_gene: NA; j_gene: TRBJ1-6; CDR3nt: TGTGCCAGCAGCGATAGGGGTAGCTATGGCTCACCCCTCCACTTT; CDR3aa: CASSDRGSYGSPLHF
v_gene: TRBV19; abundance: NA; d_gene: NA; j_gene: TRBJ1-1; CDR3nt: TGTGCCAGTAGTATCGATCAGATGACTGAAGCTTTCTTT; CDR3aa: CASSIDQMTEAFF
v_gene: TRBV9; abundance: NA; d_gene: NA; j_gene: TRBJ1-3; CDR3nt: TGTGCCAGCAGCAAAAGCCTCTCTGGAAACACCATATATTTT; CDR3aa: CASSKSLSGNTIYF
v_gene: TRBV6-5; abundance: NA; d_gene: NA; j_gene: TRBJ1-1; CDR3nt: TGTGCCAGCATTCCACGGGCGGGGCAGGGAACTGAAGCTTTCTTT; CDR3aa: CASIPRAGQGTEAFF
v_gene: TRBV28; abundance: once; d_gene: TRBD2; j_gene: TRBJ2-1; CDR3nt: TGTGCCAGCCGACCGCCTAGCGGGATATCTTATGAGCAGTTCTTC; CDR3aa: CASRPPSGISYEQFF
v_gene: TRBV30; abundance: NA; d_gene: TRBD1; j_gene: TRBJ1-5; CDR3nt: TGTGCCTGGGAAACAGGGGGCGGAGGTCAGCCCCAGCATTTT; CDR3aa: CAWETGGGGQPQHF
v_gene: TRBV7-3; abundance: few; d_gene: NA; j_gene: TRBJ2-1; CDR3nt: TGTGCCAGCAGTTTACAGGGCAATGAGCAGTTCTTC; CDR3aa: CASSLQGNEQFF
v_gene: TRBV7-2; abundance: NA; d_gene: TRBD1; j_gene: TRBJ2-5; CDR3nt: TGTGCCAGCAGCTTATCCGGGACAGGGGCTGGGACCCAGTACTTC; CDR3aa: CASSLSGTGAGTQYF
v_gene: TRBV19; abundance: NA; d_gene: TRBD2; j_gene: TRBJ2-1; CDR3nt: TGTGCCAGTAGTCTCCTAGCGGGACCAGAGCAGTTCTTC; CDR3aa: CASSLLAGPEQFF
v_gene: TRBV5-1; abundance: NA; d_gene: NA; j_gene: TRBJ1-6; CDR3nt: TGCGCCAGCGGAACGGGGATCTATAATTCACCCCTCCACTTT; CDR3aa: CASGTGIYNSPLHF
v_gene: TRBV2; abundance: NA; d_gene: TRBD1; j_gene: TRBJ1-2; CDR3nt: TGTGCCAGCAGTGAAACGGGGACAGGGACCTATGGCTACACCTTC; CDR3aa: CASSETGTGTYGYTF
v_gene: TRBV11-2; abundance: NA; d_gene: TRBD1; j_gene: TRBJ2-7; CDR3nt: TGTGCCAGCAGCCTAGGGACAGGGGGGCGCGAGCAGTACTTC; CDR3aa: CASSLGTGGREQYF
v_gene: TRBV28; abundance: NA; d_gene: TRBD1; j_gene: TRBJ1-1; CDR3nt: TGTGCCAGCAGTCAGGGGGGTACGGGGAACACTGAAGCTTTCTTT; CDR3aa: CASSQGGTGNTEAFF
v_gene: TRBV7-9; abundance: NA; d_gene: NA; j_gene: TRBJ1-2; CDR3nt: TGTGCCAGCAGCTTCGCAGGTCGACATGGCTACACCTTC; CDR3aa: CASSFAGRHGYTF
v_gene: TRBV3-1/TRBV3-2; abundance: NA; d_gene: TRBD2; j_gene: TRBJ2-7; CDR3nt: TGTGCCAGCAGCCTATTTAGCGGGAGTTCCTACGAGCAGTACTTC; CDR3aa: CASSLFSGSSYEQYF
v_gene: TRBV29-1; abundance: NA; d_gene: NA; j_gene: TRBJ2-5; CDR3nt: TGCAGCGTTGAACTATCTTGGGTGCGGAAAACAGAGACCCAGTACTTC; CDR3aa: CSVELSWVRKTETQYF
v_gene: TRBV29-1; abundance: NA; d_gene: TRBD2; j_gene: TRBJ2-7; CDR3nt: TGCAGCGCCCTCGGGCCTAGCGGCTACGAGCAGTACTTC; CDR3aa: CSALGPSGYEQYF
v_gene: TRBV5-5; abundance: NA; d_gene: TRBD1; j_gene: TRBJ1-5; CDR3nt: TGTGCCAGCAGCCCCGGGACAGGGGCATCCAATCAGCCCCAGCATTTT; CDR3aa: CASSPGTGASNQPQHF
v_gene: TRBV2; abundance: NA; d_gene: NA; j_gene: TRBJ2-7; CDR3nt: TGTGCCGGGAACCGGGACGGGAGCTCCTACGAGCAGTACTTC; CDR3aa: CAGNRDGSSYEQYF
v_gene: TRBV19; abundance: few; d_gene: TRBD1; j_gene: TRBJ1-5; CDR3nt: TGTGCCAGTAGTATCCCGCCGAGACAGGGTAGGGATCAGCCCCAGCATTTT; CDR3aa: CASSIPPRQGRDQPQHF
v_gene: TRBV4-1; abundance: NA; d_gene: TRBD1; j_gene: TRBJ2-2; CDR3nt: TGCGCCAGCAGCAATCGGACAGGGAGGACCGGGGAGCTGTTTTTT; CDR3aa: CASSNRTGRTGELFF
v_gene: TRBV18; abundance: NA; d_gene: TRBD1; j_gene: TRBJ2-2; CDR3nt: TGTGCCAGCTCGCGACAGGGGAACGGGGAGCTGTTTTTT; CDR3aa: CASSRQGNGELFF
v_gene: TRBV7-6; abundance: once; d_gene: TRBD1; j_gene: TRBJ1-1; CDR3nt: TGTGCCAGCAGCGCCGGGACAGGGGGTAACACTGAAGCTTTCTTT; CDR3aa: CASSAGTGGNTEAFF
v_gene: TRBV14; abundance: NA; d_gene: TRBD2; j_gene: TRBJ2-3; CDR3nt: TGTGCCAGCAGCCAAGTTATTAGCGGGAGTTTCGATACGCAGTATTTT; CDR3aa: CASSQVISGSFDTQYF
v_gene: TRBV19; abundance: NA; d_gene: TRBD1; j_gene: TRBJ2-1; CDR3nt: TGTGCCAGTAGTCTCACAGGGGTTGTATCCTACAATGAGCAGTTCTTC; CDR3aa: CASSLTGVVSYNEQFF
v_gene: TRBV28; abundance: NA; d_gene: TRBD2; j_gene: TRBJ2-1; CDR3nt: TGTGCCAGCAGTTTGCCTACTAGCGGGACTTACAATGAGCAGTTCTTC; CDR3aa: CASSLPTSGTYNEQFF
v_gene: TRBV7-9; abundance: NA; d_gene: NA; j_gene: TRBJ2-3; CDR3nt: TGTGCCAGCAGCTTATGGGGCAGCGTCACAGATACGCAGTATTTT; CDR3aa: CASSLWGSVTDTQYF
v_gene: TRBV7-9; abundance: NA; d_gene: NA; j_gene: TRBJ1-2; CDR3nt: TGTGCCAGCAGCTTTCCGGGAAACACCTTC; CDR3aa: CASSFPGNTF
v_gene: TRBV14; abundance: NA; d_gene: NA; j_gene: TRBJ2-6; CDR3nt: TGTGCCAGCAGCACCCTCGCAGGGCTCCCTGGGGCCAACGTCCTGACTTTC; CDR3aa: CASSTLAGLPGANVLTF
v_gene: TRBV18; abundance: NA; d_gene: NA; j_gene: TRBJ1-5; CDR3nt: TGTGCCAGCTCACCGGGCAGGGACAATCAGCCCCAGCATTTT; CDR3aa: CASSPGRDNQPQHF
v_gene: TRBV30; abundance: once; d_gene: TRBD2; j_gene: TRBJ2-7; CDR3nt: TGTGCCTGGAGTGACAGAGGGCCGGGAGCGGGAGGGCCTCGGATCTACGAGCAGTACTTC; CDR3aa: CAWSDRGPGAGGPRIYEQYF
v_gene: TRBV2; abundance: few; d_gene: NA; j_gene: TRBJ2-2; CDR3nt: TGTGCCAGCAGTGTGAGGGTCTCGGGCGGGGAGCTGTTTTTT; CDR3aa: CASSVRVSGGELFF
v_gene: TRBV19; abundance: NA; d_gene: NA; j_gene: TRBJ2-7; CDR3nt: TGTGCCAGTAGTATAGATGCTATGGGCAGCTACGAGCAGTACTTC; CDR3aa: CASSIDAMGSYEQYF
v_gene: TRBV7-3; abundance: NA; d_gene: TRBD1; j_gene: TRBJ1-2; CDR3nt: TGTGCCAGCAGCTTATCCGGGACAGGGGTTTATGGCTACACCTTC; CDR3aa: CASSLSGTGVYGYTF
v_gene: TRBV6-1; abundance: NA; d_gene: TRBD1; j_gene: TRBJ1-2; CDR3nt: TGTGCCAGCAGTGATTTCGGGACAGGGGATATTTATGGTGGCTACACCTTC; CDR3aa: CASSDFGTGDIYGGYTF
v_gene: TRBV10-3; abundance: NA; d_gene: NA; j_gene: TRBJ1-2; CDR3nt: TGTGCCATCAGTGTTTTTGGGCAGCTCTATGGCTACACCTTC; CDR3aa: CAISVFGQLYGYTF
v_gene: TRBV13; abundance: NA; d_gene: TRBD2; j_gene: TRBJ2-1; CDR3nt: TGTGCCAGCAGCTTAAGCGGGAGGGCCTTTAGCAATGAGCAGTTCTTC; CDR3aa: CASSLSGRAFSNEQFF
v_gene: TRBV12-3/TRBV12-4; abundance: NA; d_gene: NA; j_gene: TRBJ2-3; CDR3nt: TGTGCCAGCAGTTTAAATAGAGATACGCAGTATTTT; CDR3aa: CASSLNRDTQYF
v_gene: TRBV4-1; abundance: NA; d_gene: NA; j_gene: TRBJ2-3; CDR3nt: TGCGCCAGCAGCCCAAAGGGACTTTTCACAGATACGCAGTATTTT; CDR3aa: CASSPKGLFTDTQYF
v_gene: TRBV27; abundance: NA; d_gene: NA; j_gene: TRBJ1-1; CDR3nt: TGTGCCAGCAGTCCCGGTTGGAGGGGCACGCAGAATCACACTGAAGCTTTCTTT; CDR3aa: CASSPGWRGTQNHTEAFF